The next 19 T cell receptor beta chains were all read from a single sample in a study of regulatory T cells in long-lasting Graves disease. The time point: newly diagnosed GD, antithyroid drugs for less than 3 months. Following extraction of RNA from PBMCs, that RNA was used to make the TCR library. Arm-PCR of CDR3 regions with iRepertoire HTBI primers generated TCR beta libraries. TCRdb ran MiXCR on the multiplex PCR reads and lists one entry per CDR3 protein. The sample includes about 620,000 distinct CDR3 sequences, roughly 15% of them seen just once. These records were also assigned to another study, of T cells in Graves' hyperthyroidism and ophthalmopathy.

The sequencing here drew on peripheral blood mononuclear cells (PBMCs), taken at new diagnosis, from a patient treated with antithyroid drugs. The receptors shown here come from a young woman with Graves disease.

V gene TRBV24-1 combines with J gene TRBJ2-3, with 9 bases aligning to TRBD2. The CDR3 totals 15 residues. V shed 4 bases and J 6 bases; nucleotides not matched to a gene: 7. Germline V CDR1 and CDR2: KGHDR, SFDVKD. The CDR3 sequence: CATSDQREVGDTQYF. The CDR3 DNA follows: TGTGCCACCAGTGACCAGCGGGAGGTAGGGGATACGCAGTATTTT.

This clonotype turned up a few times. V gene TRBV10-3 combines with J gene TRBJ2-1; 9 positions agree with TRBD2. V gave up 6 bases and J gave up 5 bases; unmatched junction bases: 14. The CDR3 sequence is 17 residues long. Looked up from germline, CDR1 is ENHRY and CDR2 is SYGVKD. The CDR3 loop is CAISRAKTSGTDNEQFF. CDR3 nucleotides: TGTGCCATCAGCAGAGCGAAGACTAGCGGCACGGACAATGAGCAGTTCTTC.

The table lists this clonotype with a few counts. The chain couples TRBV19 to TRBJ1-1, with D possibly matching TRBD1 (6 bases). The V end was cut by 5 bases, the J end by 0 bases, with 10 bases between. This CDR3 region has 14 residues. Per germline, CDR1 LNHDA and CDR2 SQIVND (reference sequence). CDR3 amino acids: CASSFRQVNTEAFF. CDR3 nucleotide sequence: TGTGCCAGTAGTTTTCGACAGGTGAACACTGAAGCTTTCTTT.

This clonotype was seen more than once but under ten times. The V and J genes are TRBV5-1 and TRBJ2-3; tentatively, D is TRBD2 (5 bases). The ends were cut back, 0 bases at V and 4 bases at J, with 12 bases in the middle. This CDR3 region has 15 residues. Per the germline V gene, CDR1 is SGHRS and CDR2 is YFSETQ. CDR3 amino acids: CASSLELAGADTQYF. Written as DNA, the CDR3 is TGCGCCAGCAGCTTGGAGTTGGCGGGCGCAGATACGCAGTATTTT.

This clonotype was recorded at least ten times. The gene calls are TRBV7-2 and TRBJ2-5; 9 nucleotides agree with TRBD2. The CDR3 contains 16 residues. V gave up 6 bases and J gave up 2 bases; unmatched junction bases: 10. The germline V gene encodes CDR1 SGHTA and CDR2 FQGNSA. In DNA, the CDR3 is TGTGCCAGCAGACGAGCTAGCGGGAAGAAGCAAGAGACCCAGTACTTC. It encodes CASRRASGKKQETQYF.

This clonotype has a handful of counts. The gene calls are TRBV5-6 and TRBJ1-5; D ambiguous. Trimming removed 4 bases at V and 1 base at J, with 9 bases between. From germline, CDR1 is SGHDT and CDR2 YYEEEE. CDR3 length: 14 amino acids. The CDR3 DNA sequence: TGTGCCAGCAGCCCCTTTATGAGCAATCAGCCCCAGCATTTT. Translating it yields CASSPFMSNQPQHF.

This clonotype was counted many times. The gene calls are TRBV27 and TRBJ2-7; D unresolved. The ends were cut back, 3 bases at V and 5 bases at J, with 23 bases in the middle. This CDR3 is 17 amino acids long. Per germline, CDR1 MNHEY and CDR2 SMNVEV (reference sequence). The DNA for the CDR3 is TGTGCCAGCAGTTTGGTGGGTTTAAGGGCGACCCGGGACGAGCAGTACTTC. Translating it yields CASSLVGLRATRDEQYF.

This clonotype was observed many times. This chain joins TRBV5-1 and TRBJ2-2, with TRBD1 identical over 11 bases. From germline, CDR1 is SGHRS and CDR2 YFSETQ. The CDR3 has 15 amino acids. V trimming: 4 bases; J trimming: 6 bases; junction bases outside the gene matches: 5. CDR3: CASSPGQGAAGELFF. Written as DNA, the CDR3 is TGCGCCAGCAGCCCAGGACAGGGGGCGGCCGGGGAGCTGTTTTTT. Full variable domain (missing parts from reference TRBV5-1 and TRBJ2-2): KAGVTQTPRYLIKTRGQQVTLSCSPISGHRSVSWYQQTPGQGLQFLFEYFSETQRNKGNFPGRFSGRQFSNSRSEMNVSTLELGDSALYLCASSPGQGAAGELFFGEGSRLTVL.

This chain uses TRBV3-1 with TRBJ2-1; 11 nucleotides match TRBD2. The V segment lost 0 bases and the J segment 10 bases; nucleotides outside the gene matches: 8. The germline gives CDR1 LGHDT, CDR2 YNNKEL (reference sequence). CDR3 length equals 16 residues. This CDR3 reads CASSQDFLAGGEEQFF. The CDR3 DNA sequence: TGTGCCAGCAGCCAAGATTTCCTAGCGGGAGGAGAGGAGCAGTTCTTC.

This clonotype has a count of ten or more. This chain connects TRBV12-3 or TRBV12-4 to TRBJ2-5, with TRBD2 as a possible D gene (5 bases). Trimming stripped 3 bases from V and 4 bases from J, with 18 bases between. The length of the CDR3 is 16 residues. In nucleotides, the CDR3 is TGTGCCAGCAGTTTTCGTGGGAGTGGCATAGGAGAGACCCAGTACTTC. This encodes CASSFRGSGIGETQYF.

The chain uses TRBV4-1 and TRBJ2-1; 7 nucleotides match TRBD1. This CDR3 is built from 16 residues. The J segment lost 2 bases and the V segment lost 4 bases, leaving 8 bases of the junction unmatched. Germline V lookup: CDR1 MGHRA, CDR2 YSYEKL. CDR3 nucleotide sequence: TGCGCCAGCAGCCCCCTCACCCAGGGGGCCTACAATGAGCAGTTCTTC. Protein: CASSPLTQGAYNEQFF.

This clonotype has only a few counts. The rearrangement joins TRBV5-1 to TRBJ2-6; D might be TRBD1 (6 bases). CDR3 length equals 19 residues. Germline CDR1 SGHRS, CDR2 YFSETQ. V lost 0 bases and J lost 0, with 16 bases in between. Written as DNA, the CDR3 is TGCGCCAGCAGCTTGGTGGGTTTGGACAGAATCTCTGGGGCCAACGTCCTGACTTTC. Protein: CASSLVGLDRISGANVLTF.

This clonotype was counted only a few times. A read error may be the cause here, since a much bigger clone is one base away. The chain recombines TRBV28 with TRBJ2-1; 7 bases agree with TRBD2. CDR1 and CDR2 from the germline V gene are MDHEN and SYDVKM. The CDR3 extends over 12 amino acids. Written as DNA, the CDR3 is TGTGCCAGGAGAGCGGGATACAATGGGCAGTTCTTC. Translation: CARRAGYNGQFF.

This clonotype showed up many times. The V gene is TRBV6-2 or TRBV6-3, the J gene TRBJ1-1; D is unclear. Germline CDR1 is MNHEY and CDR2 is SVGEGT. Trimming removed 2 bases at V and 0 bases at J, with 19 bases between. The CDR3 contains 18 residues. As DNA, the CDR3 is TGTGCCAGCAGTTACGGGCCGGGGATAGGGCGGTTGAACACTGAAGCTTTCTTT. This gives the protein CASSYGPGIGRLNTEAFF.

Comment on this clonotype: A much bigger clone sits one base away, suggesting this may be a read error. This CDR3 fails to terminate in the conserved phenylalanine or tryptophan, so it likely reflects a read error. The rearrangement links TRBV24-1 to TRBJ1-3, with 8 bases fitting TRBD1. The CDR3 length is 16 residues. Germline assignment: CDR1 KGHDR and CDR2 SFDVKD. V shed 7 bases, J shed 2 bases, and the junction held 9 bases outside the gene matches. CDR3 loop: CATRYPPGGPGNTIYS. CDR3 coding DNA: TGTGCCACCAGGTACCCTCCAGGGGGCCCTGGAAACACCATATATTCT.

This clonotype was recorded only once. Possible read error: a much larger clone is one base away. V is TRBV7-2 and J is TRBJ2-1, with D unclear. CDR1 is SGHTA and CDR2 is FQGNSA in the germline V gene. Deletions cut 2 bases from V and 8 bases from J, with 16 bases between. The CDR3 is 15 amino acids. CDR3 amino acids: CASSLQKVPGDEQFF. CDR3 nucleotide sequence: TGTGCCAGCAGCTTACAGAAGGTCCCGGGCGATGAGCAGTTCTTC. Full variable domain (rest looked up from reference TRBV7-2 and TRBJ2-1): GAGVSQSPSNKVTEKGKDVELRCDPISGHTALYWYRQSLGQGLEFLIYFQGNSAPDKSGLPSDRFSAERTGGSVSTLTIQRTQQEDSAVYLCASSLQKVPGDEQFFGPGTRLTVL.

There are a few counts of this clonotype. The chain combines TRBV10-3 with TRBJ1-4; weak D call: TRBD1 (5 bases). Trimming removed 3 bases from V and 4 bases from J, with 24 bases in between. The CDR3 is made up of 19 amino acids. CDR1 and CDR2 from the germline V gene are ENHRY and SYGVKD. The CDR3, as DNA: TGTGCCATCAGTGATAGGGCACAGGTTGGACGAGGGATTAATGAAAAACTGTTTTTT. Translated: CAISDRAQVGRGINEKLFF.

The chain combines TRBV20-1 with TRBJ2-5; unclear D gene. V dropped 0 bases and J dropped 5 bases, with 10 bases sitting between them. Germline assignment: CDR1 DFQATT and CDR2 SNEGSKA (reference sequence). The CDR3 has 13 amino acids. CDR3: CSARDHQVETQYF. CDR3 nucleotides: TGCAGTGCTAGAGACCATCAGGTGGAGACCCAGTACTTC.

A few counts support this clonotype. The genes are TRBV7-3 and TRBJ1-4; D is unresolved. The V and J ends lost 5 bases and 5 bases respectively, with 15 bases between them. From germline, CDR1 is SGHTA and CDR2 FQGTGA. The CDR3 is 15 residues long. The CDR3 nucleotides read TGTGCCAGCAGCCCTCCTCGCGGGTGCAATGAAAAACTGTTTTTT. Protein: CASSPPRGCNEKLFF.